Shown below are 21 T cell receptor beta chains from a single sample sequenced in a study of blood T cell repertoires in COVID-19. The protocol was immunoSEQ multiplex PCR, while the TCRdb copy is restricted to in-frame clones and leaves out a portion. Of around 180,000 clones listed, approximately 80% are singletons. Sequencing used peripheral blood. These receptor sequences come from a human donor in a cohort sampled during active COVID-19.

This chain links TRBV7-9 with TRBJ2-7; TRBD2 aligns across 10 bases. Germline trimming cut 0 bases from V and 0 bases from J; bases unmatched to any gene: 5. Germline V CDR1 and CDR2: SEHNR, FQNEAQ (reference sequence). There are 17 residues in the CDR3. The CDR3 protein is CASSLALLAGTSYEQYF. DNA for the CDR3: TGTGCCAGCAGCTTAGCCCTACTAGCGGGGACCTCCTACGAGCAGTACTTC.

The CDR3 protein is CASSFPTSGVNNEQFF. The CDR3 bases are TGTGCCAGCAGCTTCCCAACTAGCGGGGTTAACAATGAGCAGTTCTTC. V usage is TRBV7-2 and J usage is TRBJ2-1; TRBD2 matches 10 bases. The trim removed 3 bases at V and 5 bases at J, leaving 7 bases unmatched. Per germline, CDR1 SGHTA and CDR2 FQGNSA. This CDR3 is built from 16 residues.

V and J are TRBV18 and TRBJ2-1, with 7 bases aligning to TRBD2. The CDR3 contains 17 residues. After removal of 2 bases from V and 0 bases from J, the junction contained 7 bases not matched to a gene. CDR1 is KGHSH, CDR2 LQKENI, per germline. The CDR3 protein is CASSPTGRGSSYNEQFF. The CDR3 nucleotides read TGTGCCAGCTCACCAACGGGGAGGGGAAGCTCCTACAATGAGCAGTTCTTC. Full variable domain (remainder filled in from reference TRBV18 and TRBJ2-1): NAGVMQNPRHLVRRRGQEARLRCSPMKGHSHVYWYRQLPEEGLKFMVYLQKENIIDESGMPKERFSAEFPKEGPSILRIQQVVRGDSAAYFCASSPTGRGSSYNEQFFGPGTRLTVL.

J is TRBJ1-4 and V is TRBV19; D gene ambiguous. Trimming cost V 6 bases and J 4 bases, with 12 bases left between them. Germline assignment: CDR1 LNHDA and CDR2 SQIVND (reference sequence). This CDR3 is built from 14 residues. CDR3 region: CASSLDWSNEKLFF. The CDR3 nucleotides are TGTGCCAGTAGCTTAGATTGGAGTAATGAAAAACTGTTTTTT.

The genes are TRBV5-1 and TRBJ1-2; 9 nucleotides align to TRBD1. This CDR3 spans 14 amino acids. CDR1 is SGHRS, CDR2 YFSETQ, per germline. Unmatched junction bases numbered 5, after V lost 0 bases and J lost 8 bases. The CDR3 DNA reads TGCGCCAGCAGCTTGGAGGGACAGGGTCCGGGCTACACCTTC. This translates into CASSLEGQGPGYTF.

A single count supports this clone. This sequence joins TRBV29-1 and TRBJ1-4; no clear D. The V gene's germline CDR1 is SQVTM and CDR2 ANQGSEA. This CDR3 spans 13 amino acids. The V end lost 6 bases, the J end lost 4 bases, and 12 bases lay between the germline ends. CDR3 sequence (DNA): TGCAGCGTCCCTGGGCTTAATAATGAAAAACTGTTTTTT. It codes for CSVPGLNNEKLFF.

This sequence joins TRBV5-4 and TRBJ1-1, with D possibly TRBD1 on 6 matching bases. Germline V lookup: CDR1 SGHNT, CDR2 YYREEE (reference sequence). The CDR3 spans 12 residues. Trimming cost V 4 bases and J 5 bases, with 9 bases left between them. The DNA for the CDR3 is TGTGCCAGCAGCCGAGGGGGAACTGAAGCTTTCTTT. This gives the protein CASSRGGTEAFF.

The V call is TRBV9, the J call TRBJ2-3; 10 bases are shared with TRBD2. Per the germline V gene, CDR1 is SGDLS and CDR2 is YYNGEE. The CDR3 is 16 amino acids. V lost 3 bases, J lost 2 bases, and 6 bases stayed unmatched. CDR3 amino acids: CASSASGTSVTDTQYF. Written as DNA, the CDR3 is TGTGCCAGCAGCGCCTCCGGGACTAGCGTCACAGATACGCAGTATTTT.

The chain carries TRBV6-5 and TRBJ2-7; 11 bases agree with TRBD2. V shed 6 bases, J shed 5 bases, and the junction held 9 bases outside the gene matches. This CDR3 contains 15 residues. Germline CDR1 is MNHEY and CDR2 is SVGAGI. The CDR3 spells CASRTFSGRAHEQYF. The CDR3 DNA follows: TGTGCCAGCAGGACTTTTAGCGGGAGGGCCCACGAGCAGTACTTC.

This chain uses TRBV28 with TRBJ2-5, with 9 bases lining up with TRBD1. The DNA end is a closer match to TRBJ2-7, so the J assignment may be wrong. Germline CDR1 reads MDHEN; CDR2 reads SYDVKM. CDR3 length equals 15 residues. The CDR3 coding sequence is TGTGCCAGCAGTTTATACGGGACAGGGCTCAACGAGCAGTACTTC. Amino acid sequence: CASSLYGTGLNEQYF.

The rearrangement uses TRBV5-1 and TRBJ1-2, with 11 bases aligning to TRBD1. Per germline, CDR1 SGHRS and CDR2 YFSETQ. After removal of 3 bases from V and 8 bases from J, the junction contained 9 bases not matched to a gene. The CDR3 contains 15 residues. The CDR3, as DNA: TGCGCCAGCAGCTCCGACGGACAGGGGGCTTGGGGCTACACCTTC. It yields the protein CASSSDGQGAWGYTF. Together with reference TRBV5-1 and TRBJ1-2, the CDR3 gives the full variable domain: KAGVTQTPRYLIKTRGQQVTLSCSPISGHRSVSWYQQTPGQGLQFLFEYFSETQRNKGNFPGRFSGRQFSNSRSEMNVSTLELGDSALYLCASSSDGQGAWGYTFGSGTRLTVV.

This chain links TRBV4-2 with TRBJ2-1, with 7 bases matching TRBD2. The CDR3 consists of 16 residues. Germline values: CDR1 LGHNA, CDR2 YNFKEQ. Trimming cost V 0 bases and J 7 bases; bases outside gene matches: 9. In DNA form, the CDR3 reads TGTGCCAGCAGCCAAGAGTATGGCGGGGGTATGAATGAGCAGTTCTTC. Translation gives CASSQEYGGGMNEQFF.

In its sample, this clone was seen once. The rearrangement uses TRBV7-2 and TRBJ2-7, with unresolved D. The V gene's germline CDR1 is SGHTA and CDR2 FQGNSA. This CDR3 spans 14 amino acids. V gave up 1 base and J gave up 3 bases, with 10 bases separating them. In DNA form, the CDR3 reads TGTGCCAGCAGCTTAGATCCGGGTAGCTACGAGCAGTACTTC. This sequence encodes CASSLDPGSYEQYF.

The V gene is TRBV7-2, the J gene TRBJ2-7; weak D call: TRBD2 (5 bases). V shed 4 bases and J shed 0 bases, with 13 bases lying between them. The CDR3 runs 15 residues. Per the germline V gene, CDR1 is SGHTA and CDR2 is FQGNSA. The CDR3 region is CASSSPGLSSYEQYF. DNA for the CDR3: TGTGCCAGCAGCTCCCCGGGGTTGAGCTCCTACGAGCAGTACTTC.

V is TRBV4-2 and J is TRBJ2-7; D is undetermined. Per the germline V gene, CDR1 is LGHNA and CDR2 is YNFKEQ. The V end lost 6 bases, the J end lost 5 bases, and 11 bases lay between the germline ends. The CDR3 length is 12 residues. CDR3 sequence: CASSRWSDEQYF. The CDR3 nucleotides are TGTGCCAGCAGTAGGTGGAGCGACGAGCAGTACTTC.

The chain recombines TRBV6-6 with TRBJ2-7; D is possibly TRBD1 (7 bases). CDR1 and CDR2 from the germline V gene are MNHNY and SVGAGI (reference sequence). V lost 5 bases and J lost 2, with 19 bases in between. The CDR3 length is 16 residues. The CDR3 here is CASSPPGDRATYEQYF. The DNA for the CDR3 is TGTGCCAGCAGTCCACCGGGGGACAGAGCTACCTACGAGCAGTACTTC.

The gene calls are TRBV7-9 and TRBJ2-1, with 11 bases matching TRBD2. V was clipped by 5 bases and J by 8 bases; unmatched bases: 11. Germline assignment: CDR1 SEHNR and CDR2 FQNEAQ (reference sequence). The CDR3 sequence is 16 residues long. CDR3 amino acids: CASSPGTSGGLDEQFF. In DNA, the CDR3 is TGTGCCAGCAGCCCCGGGACTAGCGGAGGTCTGGATGAGCAGTTCTTC.

The V and J genes are TRBV21-1 and TRBJ2-1; TRBD2, the table's D call, lacks a check against the DNA. TRBV21-1 is marked as a pseudogene. The CDR3 contains 19 residues. As DNA, the CDR3 is TGTGCCAGCAGCAAAGAAGGGGGGACTAGCGGGAGCTCCTACAATGAGCAGTTCTTC. Translation: CASSKEGGTSGSSYNEQFF.

The V gene is TRBV2, the J gene TRBJ1-1; no clear D. Deletions cut 6 bases from V and 4 bases from J, with 9 bases between. The germline CDR1 and CDR2 sequences are SNHLY and FYNNEI. The CDR3 runs 12 residues. The CDR3 DNA reads TGTGCCAGCAGGGAGGGATTCACTGAAGCTTTCTTT. This gives the protein CASREGFTEAFF.

The V gene is TRBV6-2 or TRBV6-3, the J gene TRBJ2-3, with TRBD1 matching 9 bases. Germline CDR1 MNHEY, CDR2 SVGEGT. The CDR3 is 18 amino acids. Unmatched junction bases numbered 12, after V lost 2 bases and J lost 3 bases. CDR3 sequence reads: CASSYPGTGMEPTDTQYF. The CDR3 nucleotides are TGTGCCAGCAGTTACCCCGGGACAGGGATGGAGCCGACAGATACGCAGTATTTT.

This clone was detected only once. The V gene is TRBV12-3 or TRBV12-4, the J gene TRBJ2-3; D is uncertain. The germline V and J ends were trimmed by 3 bases and 3 bases, with 7 bases remaining between them. The CDR3 totals 13 residues. The chain's CDR3 is CASSFSVTDTQYF. Here the CDR3 DNA reads TGTGCCAGCAGTTTCTCTGTAACAGATACGCAGTATTTT.